A selection of T cell receptor beta chains follows, all from one sample in a study of blood T cell repertoires in COVID-19. Data came from immunoSEQ multiplex PCR; TCRdb stores just in-frame clones and leaves some out. This sample has about 75,000 clones, with around 74% found just once. The sequenced material came from peripheral blood. The receptor source for this set is a human donor with acute or convalescent COVID-19. The donor label of this sample is uncertain. Both conserved end residues are part of each CDR3.

TRBV5-4	TRBJ2-2	CASSLRGNTGELFF
TRBV27	TRBJ2-1	CASSLFRGPYNEQFF
TRBV5-4	TRBJ2-1	CASSFGGTQSYNEQFF
TRBV7-9	TRBJ1-6	CASSSGLGGFSPLHF
TRBV6-5	TRBJ1-5	CASSDRDSNQPQHF
TRBV30	TRBJ1-4	CASMTGGKLFF
TRBV19	TRBJ1-5	CASSTLGAQPQHF
TRBV11-2	TRBJ1-5	CASSLDGANQPQHF
TRBV7-8	TRBJ2-1	CASSWGQANNEQFF
TRBV24-1	TRBJ2-5	CATSDSVSRQETQYF
TRBV28	TRBJ1-4	CASSLGGGEKLFF
TRBV30	TRBJ1-2	CAWGSPGQGYYGYTF
TRBV9	TRBJ1-3	CASSVALEGHLNTIYF
TRBV9	TRBJ1-1	CASSVTTGGTEAFF
TRBV15	TRBJ1-1	CATSRTGAPNTEAFF
TRBV19	TRBJ1-5	CASSPVDSRNQPQHF
TRBV7-2	TRBJ2-1	CASSLGWGQGFNEQFF
TRBV5-1	TRBJ1-6	CASSLRPGTDYNSPLHF
TRBV5-4	TRBJ1-2	CASSSSAGRFYGYTF
TRBV4-2	TRBJ2-1	CASSQEGRVGNEQFF
TRBV3-1/TRBV3-2	TRBJ1-5	CASSPSTGFQPQHF
TRBV5-6	TRBJ1-2	CASSSRQGDGYTF
TRBV12-3/TRBV12-4	TRBJ2-5	CASTQRETQYF
TRBV9	TRBJ2-3	CASSASITSSTDTQYF
TRBV12-3/TRBV12-4	TRBJ1-1	CASSLSGNTEAFF
TRBV11-3	TRBJ2-2	CASSPGAGGRGTGELFF